The 20 T cell receptor beta chains below all came from one sample that was sequenced in a study of shared clonotypes between healthy human individuals. Naivety among CD8 cells was defined by CD45RO negativity and positive CCR7 selection, thereby excluding terminally differentiated effector memory CD45RA+ cells. The repertoire was sequenced with immunoSEQ multiplex PCR; TCRdb's copy has only in-frame clones and lacks some. The sample has roughly 2.1 million clones; roughly 91% are singletons. Sequencing was done on a sample of naive CD8+ T cells from PBMCs. The receptor source for this set is a man aged 18 to 30 in good health. Some clones in this sample may be carry-over from other donors' samples.

The rearrangement uses TRBV13 and TRBJ2-7; D possibly corresponds to TRBD2 (7 bases). The CDR3 sequence is 14 residues long. The ends were cut back, 3 bases at V and 0 bases at J, with 9 bases in the middle. Per the germline V gene, CDR1 is PRHDT and CDR2 is FYEKMQ (reference sequence). CDR3 region: CASSLRGPSYEQYF. DNA for the CDR3: TGTGCCAGCAGCTTGCGGGGGCCCTCCTACGAGCAGTACTTC.

The rearrangement links TRBV12-5 to TRBJ2-3, with 10 positions matching TRBD2. This CDR3 has 18 amino acids. The J segment lost 3 bases and the V segment lost 3 bases, leaving 12 bases of the junction unmatched. Germline lookup yields CDR1 LGHNT and CDR2 FRNRAP. For the CDR3, the DNA is TGTGCTAGTGGTTTACCCCGTCGACCTAGCGGGAGTACAGATACGCAGTATTTT. It specifies CASGLPRRPSGSTDTQYF.

The chain uses TRBV7-4 and TRBJ1-1, with no clear D. Germline loops: CDR1 SGHVT, CDR2 SQSDAQ. The CDR3 spans 15 residues. V lost 7 bases and J lost 10, with 25 bases in between. This CDR3 reads CASTLREADLMGAFF. The DNA for the CDR3 is TGTGCCAGCACCCTCCGGGAGGCCGATCTGATGGGAGCTTTCTTT.

As to this clone: The same CDR3 also results from other DNA sequences found in this sample. The V gene is TRBV5-6, the J gene TRBJ2-7; D is unresolved. Trimming pared 2 bases from V and 1 base from J, leaving 7 bases between. CDR1 SGHDT and CDR2 YYEEEE come from the germline V gene. The CDR3 has 13 residues. The CDR3 DNA is TGTGCCAGCAGCTTACCGCAGTCCTACGAGCAGTACTTC. Translated, it gives CASSLPQSYEQYF.

V gene TRBV2 combines with J gene TRBJ2-7; TRBD2 might be the D (5 bases). The CDR3 totals 14 residues. Trimming removed 2 bases from V and 4 bases from J, with 12 bases in between. Germline V CDR1 and CDR2: SNHLY, FYNNEI. The CDR3 sequence is CASSERRETYEQYF. The CDR3 DNA reads TGTGCCAGCAGTGAAAGACGGGAAACTTACGAGCAGTACTTC.

The chain couples TRBV7-3 to TRBJ2-1, with 7 bases lining up with TRBD1. Trimming removed 5 bases from V and 0 bases from J; junction bases left unmatched: 7. Germline lookup yields CDR1 SGHTA and CDR2 FQGTGA. The CDR3 has 16 residues. Written as DNA, the CDR3 is TGTGCCAGCAGCGTGACAGGGTTGAGCTCCTACAATGAGCAGTTCTTC. It is translated as CASSVTGLSSYNEQFF.

The CDR3 sequence: CASTKRWGTDTQYF. CDR3 nucleotides: TGTGCCAGCACCAAACGGTGGGGCACAGATACGCAGTATTTT. This chain uses TRBV28 with TRBJ2-3; no firm D call. The germline V gene encodes CDR1 MDHEN and CDR2 SYDVKM. The CDR3 extends over 14 amino acids. Trimming took 7 bases from V and 1 from J, leaving 12 bases between them.

This rearrangement joins TRBV7-3 to TRBJ2-1; 8 bases align to TRBD1. Germline values: CDR1 SGHTA, CDR2 FQGTGA. CDR3 length equals 12 residues. V gave up 5 bases and J gave up 7 bases; unmatched junction bases: 1. The CDR3 DNA sequence: TGTGCCAGCAGCCACAGGGGGAATGAGCAGTTCTTC. This translates into CASSHRGNEQFF.

The genes are TRBV7-2 and TRBJ1-5; D is unclear. Trimming cost V 8 bases and J 0 bases, with 8 bases left between them. Germline CDR1 is SGHTA and CDR2 is FQGNSA. The length of the CDR3 is 13 residues. The CDR3 DNA reads as TGTGCCAGCCGGCAAGGTAGCAATCAGCCCCAGCATTTT. Amino acids: CASRQGSNQPQHF.

On this clone: Other DNA sequences in the sample encode the same CDR3. This chain joins TRBV29-1 and TRBJ2-1; 7 nucleotides align to TRBD2. CDR1 is SQVTM, CDR2 ANQGSEA, per germline. Trimming took 4 bases from V and 0 from J; bases not matched to a gene: 0. The CDR3 spans 13 residues. CDR3 loop: CSVGGGSYNEQFF. DNA of the CDR3: TGCAGCGTTGGGGGGGGCTCCTACAATGAGCAGTTCTTC.

This clone was observed a handful of times. DNA of the CDR3: TGTGCCAGCAGCCCCCCTGACCTCTACGAGCAGTACTTC. The encoded protein is CASSPPDLYEQYF. The chain links TRBV27 to TRBJ2-7; D is unresolved. Germline V lookup: CDR1 MNHEY, CDR2 SMNVEV (reference sequence). This CDR3 spans 13 amino acids. Trimming removed 6 bases from V and 3 bases from J, with 12 bases in between.

The table lists this clone with a count of one. V usage is TRBV5-1 and J usage is TRBJ1-1, with D uncertain. Between the trimmed V and J ends, which lost 5 bases and 0 bases, there was a span of 14 bases. The germline CDR1 and CDR2 sequences are SGHRS and YFSETQ. This CDR3 has 15 residues. The CDR3 sequence is CASRVGVSMNTEAFF. For the CDR3, the DNA is TGCGCCAGCAGAGTAGGCGTTAGCATGAACACTGAAGCTTTCTTT.

The chain employs TRBV14 and TRBJ1-3, with D uncertain. The CDR3 is 15 amino acids. CDR1 and CDR2 from the germline V gene are SGHDN and FVKESK. V lost 4 bases to trimming and J lost 5 bases, with 15 bases between them. CDR3 region: CASSPPRGIRNTIYF. CDR3 nucleotides: TGTGCCAGCAGCCCCCCCCGGGGTATTAGAAACACCATATATTTT. The full variable domain, completed using reference TRBV14 and TRBJ1-3, is EAGVTQFPSHSVIEKGQTVTLRCDPISGHDNLYWYRRVMGKEIKFLLHFVKESKQDESGMPNNRFLAERTGGTYSTLKVQPAELEDSGVYFCASSPPRGIRNTIYFGEGSWLTVV.

The chain carries TRBV2 and TRBJ2-3; D ambiguous. The length of the CDR3 is 13 residues. The germline V and J ends were trimmed by 6 bases and 5 bases, with 12 bases remaining between them. CDR1 and CDR2 (germline): SNHLY, FYNNEI. Written as DNA, the CDR3 is TGTGCCAGCAGCCTACCCTCGGGAGATACGCAGTATTTT. Protein sequence: CASSLPSGDTQYF.

As to this clone: Other nucleotide sequences from this sample produce the same CDR3. The chain carries TRBV27 and TRBJ1-1; D may be TRBD1 (5 bases). The CDR3 covers 15 residues. Germline V gene sequence: CDR1 MNHEY, CDR2 SMNVEV (reference sequence). Between the trimmed V and J ends, which lost 6 bases and 1 base, there was a span of 15 bases. CDR3 nucleotides: TGTGCCAGCAGCTTGGGCGGCGGGGGGAACACTGAAGCTTTCTTT. It codes for CASSLGGGGNTEAFF.

V and J are TRBV7-6 and TRBJ2-1; 10 nucleotides agree with TRBD1. The CDR3 has 16 amino acids. Germline CDR1 reads SGHVS; CDR2 reads FNYEAQ. With 4 bases clipped from V and 6 bases from J, the junction kept 9 bases outside the gene matches. CDR3 loop: CASSWTRDRGFNEQFF. In nucleotides, the CDR3 is TGTGCCAGCAGCTGGACCCGGGACAGGGGTTTCAATGAGCAGTTCTTC.

The genes are TRBV11-2 and TRBJ2-3, with a weak D call TRBD2 (6 bases). CDR3 size: 12 residues. Trimming pared 4 bases from V and 6 bases from J, leaving 8 bases between. CDR1 is SGHAT, CDR2 FQNNGV, per germline. The CDR3 bases are TGTGCCAGCAGCTGGGGGGTTGATACGCAGTATTTT. It yields the protein CASSWGVDTQYF.

The chain joins TRBV5-6 to TRBJ1-2; D is perhaps TRBD1 (5 bases). CDR1 and CDR2 (germline): SGHDT, YYEEEE. This CDR3 region has 14 residues. V dropped 0 bases and J dropped 11 bases, with 17 bases sitting between them. In nucleotides, the CDR3 is TGTGCCAGCAGCTTGGAGGAACTATCTGAGGGGTACACCTTC. This translates into CASSLEELSEGYTF.

The CDR3 reads CASSLASGRGGAPQYF. CDR3 coding DNA: TGTGCCAGCAGCTTAGCGAGCGGGAGGGGGGGAGCGCCGCAGTATTTT. The V call is TRBV7-9, the J call TRBJ2-3; 10 bases are shared with TRBD2. The V and J ends lost 0 bases and 10 bases, in that order; junction bases with no gene match: 10. The germline V gene encodes CDR1 SEHNR and CDR2 FQNEAQ (reference sequence). The CDR3 is made up of 16 amino acids.

CDR3 coding DNA: TGTGCCAGCAGCTTGGCCCCTAGCGGGAGGTTCTACAATGAGCAGTTCTTC. Its translation: CASSLAPSGRFYNEQFF. V and J are TRBV5-6 and TRBJ2-1; 11 nucleotides match TRBD2. From germline, CDR1 is SGHDT and CDR2 YYEEEE. The ends lost 0 bases at V and 3 bases at J; junction bases unmatched: 5. This CDR3 region has 17 residues.